A single sample is the source of the 10 T cell receptor beta chains below, sequenced in a study of low-dose radiotherapy and immunotherapy resistance in tumors. First-strand cDNA used TRAV- and TRBV-specific primers, covering alpha and beta chains. TCR amplification involved approximately 20 PCR cycles with a constant-region primer and V-primer adapter. TCRdb reanalysed the reads using MiXCR and keeps one entry per CDR3 protein. The data hold under 70,000 distinct CDR3 sequences, with approximately 25% observed a single time. This sample's time point: before trial treatment. Sequencing was performed on PBMCs, taken before treatment. The receptors stem from a male donor with prostate cancer.

This clonotype appeared many times. The DNA of the CDR3 is TGTGCCAGCAGTTTGAGGGGTGATACGCAGTATTTT. Its translation is CASSLRGDTQYF. The chain is built from TRBV6-2 or TRBV6-3 and TRBJ2-3; D may correspond to TRBD1 or TRBD2 (5 bases each). This CDR3 comprises 12 residues. V dropped 4 bases and J dropped 6 bases, with 8 bases sitting between them. Germline CDR1 reads MNHEY; CDR2 reads SVGEGT.

This clonotype was detected ten times or more. The V gene is TRBV7-2, the J gene TRBJ2-1, with unresolved D. This CDR3 contains 17 residues. CDR1 and CDR2 from the germline V gene are SGHTA and FQGNSA. Trimming pared 1 base from V and 0 bases from J, leaving 13 bases between. This CDR3 reads CASSLEDFRHSYNEQFF. CDR3 DNA sequence: TGTGCCAGCAGCTTAGAAGACTTCCGACACTCCTACAATGAGCAGTTCTTC.

The chain uses TRBV20-1 and TRBJ2-1, with D possibly matching TRBD2 (6 bases). Germline CDR1 is DFQATT and CDR2 is SNEGSKA (reference sequence). The CDR3 is made up of 13 amino acids. The V end was cut by 7 bases, the J end by 4 bases, with 14 bases between. CDR3 bases: TGCAGTGTAAGGGGCGGGGTGTACAATGAGCAGTTCTTC. Translated, it gives CSVRGGVYNEQFF.

This clonotype was found many times. At one end the junction does not follow the germline gene, possibly because of a read error. The chain employs TRBV25-1 and TRBJ2-2, with no clear D. Germline CDR1 and CDR2: MGHDK and SYGVNS. The CDR3 covers 16 residues. The CDR3 spells CASSEFGIGNAGELFF. The CDR3 nucleotides read TGTGCCAGCAGTGAATTTGGGATAGGGAACGCCGGGGAGCTGTTTTTT.

This clonotype was recorded at least ten times. The J gene is TRBJ1-4, the V gene TRBV30, with 7 bases fitting TRBD1. This CDR3 is built from 16 residues. The germline gives CDR1 GTSNPN, CDR2 SVGIG (reference sequence). V was pared by 4 bases and J by 2 bases, with 10 bases of the junction left unmatched. CDR3 in DNA: TGTGCCTGGACCCCAGGGGGGGCAACTACTAATGAAAAACTGTTTTTT. This sequence encodes CAWTPGGATTNEKLFF. The complete variable domain, with remaining parts taken from reference TRBV30 and TRBJ1-4, reads SQTIHQWPATLVQPVGSPLSLECTVEGTSNPNLYWYRQAAGRGLQLLFYSVGIGQISSEVPQNLSASRPQDRQFILSSKKLLLSDSGFYLCAWTPGGATTNEKLFFGSGTQLSVL.

The rearrangement uses TRBV20-1 and TRBJ2-1, with D tentatively TRBD2 (6 bases). The CDR3 consists of 16 residues. CDR1 DFQATT and CDR2 SNEGSKA come from the germline V gene (reference sequence). V lost 0 bases, J lost 0 bases, and 12 bases lay in between. This CDR3 is CSARDKRESSYNEQFF. CDR3 DNA: TGCAGTGCTAGAGATAAACGGGAGAGCTCCTACAATGAGCAGTTCTTC.

This clonotype was observed a few times. The V call is TRBV10-3, the J call TRBJ2-1; a weak D match, TRBD2 (5 bases). Germline-derived CDR1 and CDR2 are ENHRY and SYGVKD. The CDR3 is 14 residues long. Trimming took 2 bases from V and 9 from J, leaving 14 bases between them. The CDR3 DNA reads TGTGCCATCAGTGAGGGTCGGGAACGGAGTGAGCAGTTCTTC. This translates into CAISEGRERSEQFF.

There are many counts of this clonotype. The chain is built from TRBV29-1 and TRBJ2-2, with D tentatively TRBD2 (5 bases). Germline CDR1 reads SQVTM; CDR2 reads ANQGSEA. This CDR3 has 14 residues. The CDR3 region is CGGEWAANTGELFF. In nucleotides, the CDR3 is TGCGGAGGAGAATGGGCAGCGAACACCGGGGAGCTGTTTTTT.

The chain links TRBV12-3 or TRBV12-4 to TRBJ2-3; 8 bases map to TRBD1. V shed 5 bases, J shed 4 bases, and the junction held 5 bases outside the gene matches. The CDR3 loop spans 14 amino acids. The CDR3 protein is CASSMQGAADTQYF. DNA of the CDR3: TGTGCCAGCAGTATGCAGGGGGCGGCAGATACGCAGTATTTT.

The CDR3 bases are TGTGCCAGCAGTTTAGGTACGGGTGAGCAAGGTAAAGCTTTCTTT. Translation gives CASSLGTGEQGKAFF. The chain joins TRBV28 to TRBJ1-1, with D hard to call. In germline, CDR1 is MDHEN, CDR2 SYDVKM. V was shortened by 2 bases and J by 9 bases, with 19 bases between the two germline ends. This CDR3 region has 15 residues.